Below, 26 T cell receptor beta chains from the same sample are listed, as sequenced in a study of blood T cell repertoires in COVID-19. Assay: immunoSEQ multiplex PCR; the TCRdb copy retains only in-frame clones and omits some. The sample has about 190,000 clones; about four fifths are singletons. Sequenced sample: peripheral blood. These receptors originate from a woman between 40 and 50 years old with acute or convalescent COVID-19.

This chain links TRBV28 with TRBJ1-2; TRBD1 is a possible D gene (5 bases). The CDR3 is made up of 16 amino acids. Per germline, CDR1 MDHEN and CDR2 SYDVKM. V was cut by 7 bases and J by 0 bases, with 18 bases left in between. The CDR3 DNA follows: TGTGCCAGCACCCCCGGTGCGGGGCGAGCTAACTATGGCTACACCTTC. Protein sequence: CASTPGAGRANYGYTF.

The rearrangement links TRBV11-3 to TRBJ1-1; possible D gene TRBD1, 6 bases. CDR3 length: 18 residues. Germline-derived CDR1 and CDR2 are SGHNT and YENEEA. Trimming took off 2 bases at V and 7 bases at J, with 26 bases between the two ends. The CDR3 sequence is CASSLTEGGDGTNYEAFF. CDR3 bases: TGTGCCAGCAGCTTAACGGAGGGGGGGGACGGTACGAACTATGAAGCTTTCTTT.

CDR3 bases: TGTGCCAGCAGCCTGACAGGTTTCTATGGCTACACCTTC. Translating it yields CASSLTGFYGYTF. The chain links TRBV7-9 to TRBJ1-2; D might be TRBD1 (6 bases). The CDR3 length is 13 residues. Per the germline V gene, CDR1 is SEHNR and CDR2 is FQNEAQ (reference sequence). V was pared by 5 bases and J by 4 bases, with 11 bases between.

The rearrangement joins TRBV7-9 to TRBJ1-6; D call uncertain. Trimming removed 0 bases from V and 4 bases from J, with 7 bases in between. The CDR3 sequence is 15 residues long. CDR1 is SEHNR, CDR2 FQNEAQ, per germline (reference sequence). CDR3 nucleotide sequence: TGTGCCAGCAGCTTAGCGCATAGATATAATTCACCCCTCCACTTT. Translated: CASSLAHRYNSPLHF. Supplemented by reference TRBV7-9 and TRBJ1-6, the full variable domain reads DTGVSQNPRHKITKRGQNVTFRCDPISEHNRLYWYRQTLGQGPEFLTYFQNEAQLEKSRLLSDRFSAERPKGSFSTLEIQRTEQGDSAMYLCASSLAHRYNSPLHFGNGTRLTVT.

The V and J genes are TRBV2 and TRBJ2-7, with a possible D match to TRBD2 (7 bases). The ends were cut back, 8 bases at V and 7 bases at J, with 18 bases in the middle. This CDR3 contains 13 residues. Germline loops: CDR1 SNHLY, CDR2 FYNNEI. The CDR3 DNA is TGTGCCAGCCAGGGGACTACCTTGGGGGAGCAGTACTTC. The encoded protein is CASQGTTLGEQYF.

V usage is TRBV29-1 and J usage is TRBJ2-3; the match to TRBD2 covers 12 bases. V lost 5 bases to trimming and J lost 0 bases; unmatched junction nucleotides: 3. Germline lookup yields CDR1 SQVTM and CDR2 ANQGSEA. The CDR3 contains 15 residues. CDR3 region: CSVTGTSGSTDTQYF. The CDR3 bases are TGCAGCGTTACCGGGACTAGCGGGAGCACAGATACGCAGTATTTT.

The CDR3 DNA is TGTGCCAGCAGCCAAGCGACTAGCGGGTCTGTTCAGTACTTC. It yields the protein CASSQATSGSVQYF. This sequence joins TRBV4-2 and TRBJ2-4, with 10 bases aligning to TRBD2. This CDR3 is 14 amino acids long. The V gene's germline CDR1 is LGHNA and CDR2 YNFKEQ. V was clipped by 1 base and J by 11 bases; unmatched bases: 5.

This clone has only one observation. The chain couples TRBV29-1 to TRBJ2-1, with 9 bases fitting TRBD2. CDR1 and CDR2 from the germline V gene are SQVTM and ANQGSEA. The CDR3 consists of 13 residues. The DNA for the CDR3 is TGCCGCGGGGGGGCCCGGGGCTACAATGAGCAGTTCTTC. Amino acids: CRGGARGYNEQFF.

This clone was recorded only once. The chain combines TRBV7-9 with TRBJ1-4, with a weak D call TRBD1 (6 bases). Germline loops: CDR1 SEHNR, CDR2 FQNEAQ (reference sequence). V was shortened by 1 base and J by 7 bases, with 19 bases between the two germline ends. The CDR3 totals 17 residues. DNA for the CDR3: TGTGCCAGCAGCTTAGGGGTCTTCGAGGGGGTTGGTGAAAAACTGTTTTTT. Amino acids: CASSLGVFEGVGEKLFF.

This clone occurred a few times. The genes are TRBV5-1 and TRBJ1-1; TRBD1 aligns across 8 bases. In germline, CDR1 is SGHRS, CDR2 YFSETQ. This CDR3 spans 16 amino acids. V dropped 3 bases and J dropped 2; count of bases not matched to a gene: 9. CDR3 coding DNA: TGCGCCAGCAGCTCCGGGACAGGTAGTCGTAACACTGAAGCTTTCTTT. Amino acid sequence: CASSSGTGSRNTEAFF.

The rearrangement joins TRBV10-3 to TRBJ1-2, with 9 bases identical to TRBD1. CDR1 ENHRY and CDR2 SYGVKD come from the germline V gene. V shed 5 bases, J shed 6 bases, and the junction held 7 bases outside the gene matches. The CDR3 covers 14 residues. CDR3 nucleotides: TGTGCCATCAGTCGGGGACAGGGCGGAAATGGCTACACCTTC. Translating gives CAISRGQGGNGYTF.

The V call is TRBV2, the J call TRBJ2-3, with D maybe TRBD2 (5 bases). This CDR3 contains 15 residues. In germline, CDR1 is SNHLY, CDR2 FYNNEI. Deletions cut 6 bases from V and 4 bases from J, with 17 bases between. The CDR3 reads CASSGYGLAPDTQYF. The CDR3 bases are TGTGCCAGCAGCGGATATGGCCTAGCTCCAGATACGCAGTATTTT.

The V call is TRBV21-1, the J call TRBJ1-3; TRBD1, the table's D call, lacks a check against the DNA. TRBV21-1 is annotated as a pseudogene. CDR3 size: 16 residues. The CDR3 loop reads CASSPIDRGHGNTIYF. The CDR3 DNA follows: TGTGCCAGCAGCCCTATAGACAGGGGGCATGGAAACACCATATATTTT.

The chain links TRBV11-1 to TRBJ2-5; 7 bases map to TRBD1. Germline values: CDR1 SGHAT, CDR2 FQDESV (reference sequence). V trimming: 3 bases; J trimming: 1 base; junction bases outside the gene matches: 5. The CDR3 has 15 residues. CDR3 bases: TGTGCCAGCAGCTTGAACAGGGGCTCCCAAGAGACCCAGTACTTC. This translates into CASSLNRGSQETQYF.

The gene calls are TRBV7-9 and TRBJ2-1, with a tentative D call TRBD2 (7 bases). The CDR3 is 16 residues long. CDR1 and CDR2 (germline): SEHNR, FQNEAQ (reference sequence). Trimming pared 5 bases from V and 0 bases from J, leaving 14 bases between. CDR3 loop: CASSPRGGSSYNEQFF. In nucleotides, the CDR3 is TGTGCCAGCAGCCCGAGGGGGGGGAGCTCCTACAATGAGCAGTTCTTC.

The chain uses TRBV7-2 and TRBJ2-3; TRBD2 matches at 8 bases. CDR3 size: 18 residues. The junction had 15 bases not matched to a gene; V was cut back by 2 bases and J by 5 bases. CDR1 is SGHTA and CDR2 is FQGNSA in the germline V gene. The chain's CDR3 is CASSLTPTAGDLRDTQYF. The CDR3, as DNA: TGTGCCAGCAGCTTAACCCCAACAGCGGGAGATTTGAGAGATACGCAGTATTTT.

The gene calls are TRBV27 and TRBJ1-5; 9 nucleotides align to TRBD1. V lost 6 bases, J lost 6 bases, and 6 bases stayed unmatched. CDR3 length equals 14 residues. CDR1 MNHEY and CDR2 SMNVEV come from the germline V gene (reference sequence). CDR3 DNA: TGTGCCAGCAGCCCACAGGGGGCAAGTCAGCCCCAGCATTTT. Amino acids: CASSPQGASQPQHF.

This clone was observed a handful of times. The chain has TRBV7-9 and TRBJ2-5; the match to TRBD2 covers 7 bases. V lost 0 bases to trimming and J lost 5 bases; unmatched junction nucleotides: 3. The CDR3 contains 14 residues. Per the germline V gene, CDR1 is SEHNR and CDR2 is FQNEAQ (reference sequence). Here the CDR3 reads CASSLALGGETQYF. DNA for the CDR3: TGTGCCAGCAGCTTAGCGCTGGGGGGGGAGACCCAGTACTTC.

V gene TRBV18 combines with J gene TRBJ2-1, with 8 bases fitting TRBD2. This CDR3 is built from 18 residues. The junction had 11 bases not matched to a gene; V was cut back by 4 bases and J by 0 bases. Germline lookup yields CDR1 KGHSH and CDR2 LQKENI. The chain's CDR3 is CASSQRDGGGYSYNEQFF. CDR3 in DNA: TGTGCCAGCTCACAGAGAGATGGCGGGGGGTACTCCTACAATGAGCAGTTCTTC.

The CDR3 is CATSRDRQGGNTIYF. The DNA for the CDR3 is TGTGCCACCAGCAGAGATCGACAGGGGGGAAACACCATATATTTT. The gene calls are TRBV15 and TRBJ1-3; 8 bases are a match to TRBD1. Germline lookup yields CDR1 LNHNV and CDR2 YYDKDF (reference sequence). This CDR3 has 15 residues. V was pared by 0 bases and J by 4 bases, with 2 bases of the junction left unmatched.

The chain is built from TRBV28 and TRBJ1-2; TRBD1 aligns across 8 bases. The junction had 3 bases not matched to a gene; V was cut back by 7 bases and J by 2 bases. CDR1 is MDHEN, CDR2 SYDVKM, per germline. The CDR3 totals 13 residues. The chain's CDR3 is CASIRTGNYGYTF. CDR3 nucleotides: TGTGCCAGCATTCGGACAGGGAACTATGGCTACACCTTC.

CDR3 sequence reads: CASSVEAPGIEQFF. CDR3 bases: TGTGCCAGCAGCGTAGAGGCCCCCGGGATCGAGCAGTTCTTC. The chain recombines TRBV9 with TRBJ2-1, with D possibly being TRBD2 (5 bases). Between the trimmed V and J ends, which lost 0 bases and 10 bases, there was a span of 14 bases. The CDR3 length is 14 residues. CDR1 SGDLS and CDR2 YYNGEE come from the germline V gene.

The chain uses TRBV28 and TRBJ1-2; 8 bases align to TRBD1. Germline V gives CDR1 MDHEN, CDR2 SYDVKM. The CDR3 covers 12 residues. Here the CDR3 reads CAWGTGFYGYTF. CDR3 in DNA: TGTGCATGGGGGACAGGATTCTATGGCTACACCTTC.

The chain uses TRBV27 and TRBJ2-1; TRBD2 matches at 7 bases. Losses at the gene ends were 2 bases for V and 10 bases for J; bases not matched to a gene: 5. The CDR3 extends over 13 amino acids. Germline CDR1 MNHEY, CDR2 SMNVEV (reference sequence). Here the CDR3 DNA reads TGTGCCAGCAGTTTAGCGGGAGCCGTGGAGCAGTTCTTC. Amino acids: CASSLAGAVEQFF.

The chain uses TRBV5-1 and TRBJ2-7; 7 bases line up with TRBD1. From germline, CDR1 is SGHRS and CDR2 YFSETQ. Germline trimming cut 4 bases from V and 2 bases from J; bases unmatched to any gene: 9. CDR3 length: 15 residues. The CDR3 DNA reads TGCGCCAGCAGCCCAGACTGGGACAGCCCCTACGAGCAGTACTTC. This gives the protein CASSPDWDSPYEQYF.

This clone appeared once. The chain joins TRBV28 to TRBJ2-7; TRBD1 might be the D (6 bases). CDR3 length: 12 amino acids. Germline lookup yields CDR1 MDHEN and CDR2 SYDVKM. V lost 2 bases and J lost 6, with 8 bases in between. The CDR3 protein is CASSLGQLEQYF. CDR3 nucleotides: TGTGCCAGCAGTTTAGGACAGCTCGAGCAGTACTTC.